This section outlines one T cell receptor beta chain sequence together with its context. Its antigen is not identified. Clones were read by immunoSEQ multiplex PCR, and TCRdb kept only the in-frame ones, dropping some. The repertoire holds more than 15,000 clones, with about 74% as singletons. This specimen belongs to a study of vaccination effects on CD4 cells after COVID-19. Study observations and caveats: The study enrolled few convalescent patients and sampled no early post-infection timepoints.

Antigen-specific CD4+ T cells expanded by the ViraFEST assay with viral peptide pools were then sequenced. At the end of more than 8 days of culture, CD4+ T cells were isolated. SARS-CoV-2 infection was confirmed by PCR in the person between March and December 2020. Around 2.2 million PBMC were seeded per well and grown in the presence of approximately 9.5 IU/ml IL-2 and 8.5 to 10 ug/ml peptides. Cultures received IL-2 medium that replaced half the medium on days 3 and 7. This CDR3 spans 14 amino acids. CDR1 is SGHTA and CDR2 is FQGNSA in the germline V gene. V gave up 5 bases and J gave up 1 base, with 11 bases separating them.

The specimen comprised CD4+ T cells from PBMCs cultured with SARS-CoV-2 spike peptides, sampled before COVID-19 vaccination. This clonotype was sampled from a human donor who had a prior SARS-CoV-2 infection. The chain recombines TRBV7-2 with TRBJ1-1, with a weak D call TRBD1 (6 bases). CDR3 loop: CASSMGTWNTEAFF. CDR3 DNA: TGTGCCAGCAGCATGGGGACATGGAACACTGAAGCTTTCTTT.